This T cell receptor (beta chain) was obtained from a study of blood T cell repertoires in COVID-19. There are 14 residues in the CDR3. V was pared by 7 bases and J by 6 bases, with 16 bases between. Per germline, CDR1 LNHDA and CDR2 SQIVND (reference sequence). Patients at the Seattle site were enrolled during active infection and followed longitudinally. Authors' analysis steps: Nucleated cell counts were estimated from reference gene primer amplification. Sequenced by immunoSEQ multiplex PCR; TCRdb stores in-frame clones only, minus some. Clone size and V and J calls were adopted from that table, with D and trimming inferred from the DNA. In the table there are about 82,000 clones, 78% of which are singletons.

This rearrangement joins TRBV19 to TRBJ2-1; D is unclear. Sequences were obtained from peripheral blood. This receptor was taken from a man in his sixties with COVID-19, enrolled during active disease. In DNA, the CDR3 is TGTGCCAGTAAGCAGGAATACATTTCCAATGAGCAGTTCTTC. Its protein product is CASKQEYISNEQFF.